This T cell receptor (beta chain) is from a study of T cell responses to AZD1222 COVID-19 vaccine. Study-level points and caveats: The donors showed a predominance of white British ancestry and of females, with possible underestimation of clonal diversity. Spike as a whole was targeted by vaccine-associated CD4 TCRs, dominant at 160-218 and 743-854. Spike-specific TCR breadth rose after two AZD1222 doses, and depth rose as well. Seropositive at baseline were only a handful of AZD1222 recipients.

In the case of this clone: Antigen unknown.

Libraries were prepared by immunoSEQ multiplex PCR; TCRdb keeps only in-frame clonotypes and omits some of them. This table has around 100,000 clones, over 75% appearing once. The CDR3 is 11 amino acids. The germline V gene has CDR1 SGHDT and CDR2 YYEEEE. The V end lost 2 bases, the J end lost 6 bases, and 6 bases lay between the germline ends. This chain connects TRBV5-6 to TRBJ2-7; D not resolved. The specimen was peripheral blood, collected on day 0 of AZD1222 vaccination. This sequence was found in an adult in good health. CDR3 region: CASSLTSEQYF. In nucleotides, the CDR3 is TGTGCCAGCAGCTTAACGTCCGAGCAGTACTTC.